What follows is one TCR beta chain and its context. TCRdb recomputed calls from the RT-PCR reads with MiXCR, one row per CDR3 protein. The sample contains under 200,000 distinct CDR3 sequences, about 10% of which appear only once. These data originate in a study of response to subunit inactivated influenza vaccine. Sequencing was performed on CD8+ T cells sorted from PBMCs, taken roughly 24 months after vaccination. This receptor was identified in a man between 50 and 70 years old who received an inactivated influenza vaccine.

The CDR3 sequence is CASSYSIAGGPYEQYF. CDR3 in DNA: TGTGCCAGCAGTTACTCGATCGCAGGGGGCCCCTACGAGCAGTACTTC. The gene calls are TRBV6-5 and TRBJ2-7; 8 nucleotides agree with TRBD1. Germline V gene data show CDR1 as MNHEY and CDR2 as SVGAGI. The CDR3 covers 16 residues. V lost 0 bases to trimming and J lost 2 bases; unmatched junction nucleotides: 6.